This T cell receptor (beta chain) was retrieved from a study of T-cell reconstitution after alpha-beta-depleted transplantation in children. This clonotype has more than one count but fewer than ten. As it was prepared, the TCRbeta library received unique molecular identifiers. Using its own MiXCR run on the PCR reads, TCRdb lists one record per CDR3 protein. The data hold 500,000 or so distinct CDR3 sequences, with about 33% observed a single time. The receptor's source is a human donor who donated a stem cell graft to a child with aplastic anemia. The source material was PBMCs from the stem cell graft donor, sampled from the stem cell graft.

CDR3 region: CASRMDRGNTGELFF. Here the CDR3 DNA reads TGTGCCAGCAGAATGGACAGGGGGAACACCGGGGAGCTGTTTTTT. The chain couples TRBV6-5 to TRBJ2-2; 9 nucleotides match TRBD1. V shed 6 bases, J shed 1 base, and the junction held 3 bases outside the gene matches. CDR1 is MNHEY, CDR2 SVGAGI, per germline. The CDR3 is 15 residues long.